One T cell receptor beta chain is described in this entry. As yet, its antigen is unknown. The CDR3 has 14 residues. Looked up from germline, CDR1 is SGHNT and CDR2 is YYREEE (reference sequence). The V end lost 0 bases, the J end lost 2 bases, and 7 bases lay between the germline ends. The data stem from a study of cytomegalovirus exposure and HLA in healthy donors. Study-level points and caveats: Exclusion as indistinguishable affected some V segments, including TRBV6-2 and TRBV6-3. The authors later found most CMV-associated TCR beta chains appeared HLA-restricted. Presence/absence results assume similar sequencing depth per donor, which may not hold.

Amplification used 60 Vbeta primers and 13 Jbeta primers. Libraries were prepared by immunoSEQ multiplex PCR; TCRdb keeps only in-frame clonotypes and omits some of them. Among about 120,000 clones listed, around 80% were seen once. The genes are TRBV5-4 and TRBJ2-3; no firm D call. The clonotype was recovered from a man between 18 and 29 years old in good health and CMV-seronegative. The material sequenced was PBMCs. The CDR3 DNA sequence: TGTGCCAGCAGCTTGGGGGCAGACACAGATACGCAGTATTTT. This gives the protein CASSLGADTDTQYF.